The 19 T cell receptor beta chains presented below share a single source sample, sequenced in a study of blood T cell repertoires in COVID-19. Method: immunoSEQ multiplex PCR; TCRdb's copy keeps in-frame clones and lacks some. The data hold about 81,000 clones, with roughly 95% observed a single time. Sequenced material: peripheral blood. The receptor set was obtained from a human donor with active COVID-19. The donor label of this sample is uncertain.

This chain links TRBV28 with TRBJ2-2; TRBD1 aligns across 7 bases. V shed 5 bases, J shed 9 bases, and the junction held 9 bases outside the gene matches. CDR1 and CDR2 from the germline V gene are MDHEN and SYDVKM. The CDR3 is 14 amino acids. The CDR3 DNA reads TGTGCCAGCAGTCTAACCCCGGGACAGCGGGAGCTGTTTTTT. This gives the protein CASSLTPGQRELFF.

The chain employs TRBV11-2 and TRBJ1-4; no firm D call. The V gene lost 5 bases and the J gene lost 7 bases, with 8 bases spanning the gap. Per germline, CDR1 SGHAT and CDR2 FQNNGV. The CDR3 has 12 residues. The CDR3: CASSRWSEKLFF. CDR3 bases: TGTGCCAGCAGCCGATGGAGTGAAAAACTGTTTTTT.

The rearrangement links TRBV7-9 to TRBJ2-3; 10 bases are a match to TRBD2. There are 17 residues in the CDR3. V was pared by 5 bases and J by 2 bases, with 10 bases of the junction left unmatched. Germline-derived CDR1 and CDR2 are SEHNR and FQNEAQ (reference sequence). The CDR3 loop reads CASSRGAGLAVTDTQYF. The DNA for the CDR3 is TGTGCCAGCAGCCGAGGCGCCGGACTAGCGGTCACAGATACGCAGTATTTT. The full variable domain, in which reference TRBV7-9 and TRBJ2-3 provide the parts outside the CDR3, is DTGVSQNPRHKITKRGQNVTFRCDPISEHNRLYWYRQTLGQGPEFLTYFQNEAQLEKSRLLSDRFSAERPKGSFSTLEIQRTEQGDSAMYLCASSRGAGLAVTDTQYFGPGTRLTVL.

The chain carries TRBV18 and TRBJ2-5; 7 bases line up with TRBD2. J gave up 1 base and V 6 bases, and 14 bases lay outside the gene matches. The germline V gene has CDR1 KGHSH and CDR2 LQKENI. The CDR3 consists of 17 residues. The CDR3 sequence: CASSPPGAGVFQETQYF. Here the CDR3 DNA reads TGTGCCAGCTCTCCGCCCGGGGCGGGAGTATTCCAAGAGACCCAGTACTTC.

This chain joins TRBV29-1 and TRBJ1-2, with D possibly being TRBD1 (5 bases). The CDR3 totals 13 residues. From germline, CDR1 is SQVTM and CDR2 ANQGSEA. V dropped 3 bases and J dropped 4 bases, with 12 bases sitting between them. This CDR3 is CSVDRGGPYGYTF. DNA for the CDR3: TGCAGCGTTGATAGGGGAGGACCCTATGGCTACACCTTC.

The chain joins TRBV7-2 to TRBJ2-3; perhaps TRBD1 as D (5 bases). The germline V gene has CDR1 SGHTA and CDR2 FQGNSA. Trimming pared 5 bases from V and 6 bases from J, leaving 15 bases between. The CDR3 contains 14 residues. CDR3 residues: CASSLGQMRDTQYF. The CDR3 DNA sequence: TGTGCCAGCAGCCTCGGACAAATGCGGGATACGCAGTATTTT.

J is TRBJ2-4 and V is TRBV6-5, with TRBD2 as a possible D gene (6 bases). The V gene lost 5 bases and the J gene lost 2 bases, with 10 bases spanning the gap. The CDR3 is 14 amino acids. Germline CDR1 is MNHEY and CDR2 is SVGAGI. The CDR3 protein is CASSLGGSKNIQYF. The CDR3, as DNA: TGTGCCAGCAGTCTCGGGGGATCCAAAAACATTCAGTACTTC.

The chain joins TRBV28 to TRBJ2-1, with a weak D call TRBD2 (6 bases). Trimming shortened V by 5 bases and J by 1 base, and 15 bases separated the two germline ends. This CDR3 comprises 16 residues. In germline, CDR1 is MDHEN, CDR2 SYDVKM. The CDR3 nucleotides read TGTGCCAGCAGTACCTCAGGCGGGACTTCCTACAATGAGCAGTTCTTC. Its protein is CASSTSGGTSYNEQFF.

The chain joins TRBV6-2 or TRBV6-3 to TRBJ1-1, with D unclear. V was cut by 3 bases and J by 2 bases, with 10 bases left in between. Germline CDR1 reads MNHEY; CDR2 reads SVGEGT. The CDR3 contains 14 residues. As DNA, the CDR3 is TGTGCCAGCAGTTATGGGGAGGGAAACACTGAAGCTTTCTTT. It specifies CASSYGEGNTEAFF.

This sequence joins TRBV24-1 and TRBJ2-4; 10 nucleotides align to TRBD1. CDR3 length equals 15 residues. The germline CDR1 and CDR2 sequences are KGHDR and SFDVKD. The V and J ends lost 4 bases and 6 bases, in that order; junction bases with no gene match: 5. This CDR3 reads CATSDPRTGGNIQYF. CDR3 DNA: TGTGCCACCAGTGACCCCAGGACAGGGGGAAACATTCAGTACTTC.

This clone was counted once. The CDR3 DNA reads TGCGCCAGCAGCTTACCCGGGACAACAAACACTGAAGCTTTCTTT. Amino acid sequence: CASSLPGTTNTEAFF. This chain links TRBV5-1 with TRBJ1-1; D might be TRBD1 (6 bases). The ends were cut back, 2 bases at V and 2 bases at J, with 13 bases in the middle. Germline CDR1 and CDR2: SGHRS and YFSETQ. The CDR3 contains 15 residues.

This clone was seen a single time. V is TRBV9 and J is TRBJ1-1, with unresolved D. Germline loops: CDR1 SGDLS, CDR2 YYNGEE. Trimming pared 3 bases from V and 1 base from J, leaving 10 bases between. The CDR3 length is 14 residues. CDR3 nucleotides: TGTGCCAGCAGCGCATACACAGAGAACACTGAAGCTTTCTTT. As protein: CASSAYTENTEAFF.

The genes are TRBV3-1 (or the pseudogene TRBV3-2) and TRBJ1-5; D not resolved. Trimming pared 1 base from V and 7 bases from J, leaving 11 bases between. This CDR3 is built from 14 residues. In germline, CDR1 is LGHDT, CDR2 YNNKEL (reference sequence). The CDR3 protein is CASSQGYGRQPQHF. The DNA for the CDR3 is TGTGCCAGCAGCCAAGGGTACGGGAGACAGCCCCAGCATTTT.

The rearrangement joins TRBV29-1 to TRBJ2-2; 8 nucleotides align to TRBD1. Germline lookup yields CDR1 SQVTM and CDR2 ANQGSEA. There are 15 residues in the CDR3. J was trimmed by 6 bases and V by 4 bases; bases with no gene match: 10. CDR3 amino acids: CSVVGFTGGSGELFF. The CDR3 nucleotides are TGCAGCGTTGTCGGGTTCACAGGGGGGTCCGGGGAGCTGTTTTTT.

This clone is a singleton in its sample. V gene TRBV9 combines with J gene TRBJ1-1, with 11 bases lining up with TRBD1. From germline, CDR1 is SGDLS and CDR2 YYNGEE. The CDR3 spans 14 residues. The V segment lost 3 bases and the J segment 3 bases; nucleotides outside the gene matches: 1. The CDR3 is CASSGTGGHTEAFF. The CDR3 DNA reads as TGTGCCAGCAGCGGGACAGGGGGCCACACTGAAGCTTTCTTT.

This chain joins TRBV5-1 and TRBJ1-4; possible D gene TRBD1, 5 bases. Trimming took off 3 bases at V and 1 base at J, with 7 bases between the two ends. There are 14 residues in the CDR3. CDR1 is SGHRS, CDR2 YFSETQ, per germline. Here the CDR3 reads CASSYQGTNEKLFF. The CDR3 DNA reads TGCGCCAGCAGCTACCAGGGAACTAATGAAAAACTGTTTTTT.

This chain connects TRBV6-5 to TRBJ2-2; D may be TRBD1 (6 bases). The ends were cut back, 2 bases at V and 6 bases at J, with 13 bases in the middle. Germline V CDR1 and CDR2: MNHEY, SVGAGI. CDR3 length: 15 amino acids. Written as DNA, the CDR3 is TGTGCCAGCAGTTACAGGCAGGGGATGGCCGGGGAGCTGTTTTTT. Amino acids: CASSYRQGMAGELFF.

The chain combines TRBV7-9 with TRBJ1-3; a weak D match, TRBD1 (6 bases). The CDR3 has 15 residues. V dropped 5 bases and J dropped 2 bases, with 13 bases sitting between them. Germline loops: CDR1 SEHNR, CDR2 FQNEAQ (reference sequence). The CDR3, as DNA: TGTGCCAGCAGCATCGCCCAGGGGCCTGGAAACACCATATATTTT. Protein product: CASSIAQGPGNTIYF.

The rearrangement uses TRBV6-6 and TRBJ2-5; D is unclear. V shed 1 base and J shed 4 bases, with 4 bases lying between them. Germline CDR1 MNHNY, CDR2 SVGAGI (reference sequence). The CDR3 is 12 amino acids. Here the CDR3 reads CASSYWPETQYF. The CDR3 bases are TGTGCCAGCAGTTACTGGCCAGAGACCCAGTACTTC.